These T cell receptor beta chains were read from a single sample in a study of cytomegalovirus exposure and HLA in healthy donors. Method: immunoSEQ multiplex PCR; TCRdb's copy keeps in-frame clones and lacks some. The profile shows some 110,000 clones, around 75% of them singletons. The sample was PBMCs. Source of these receptors: a man aged 40-55 years in good health and CMV-seronegative. The CDR3 runs from the conserved cysteine through the conserved F or W. Clone size is stated in some rows and not others, as once, few, many or a class when expanded.

clone size: -
J gene: TRBJ1-6
V gene: TRBV5-4
CDR3 protein: CASSWDRFNSPLHF

clone size: -
J gene: TRBJ1-1
V gene: TRBV19
CDR3 protein: CASSTTANTEAFF

clone size: -
J gene: TRBJ2-2
V gene: TRBV27
CDR3 protein: CASRTDRGQWTGELFF

clone size: -
J gene: TRBJ2-7
V gene: TRBV29-1
CDR3 protein: CSVTGTEPYEQYF

clone size: -
J gene: TRBJ2-3
V gene: TRBV7-2
CDR3 protein: CASSSGERISTDTQYF

clone size: -
J gene: TRBJ2-5
V gene: TRBV11-2
CDR3 protein: CAATPTGLSQETQYF

clone size: -
J gene: TRBJ1-2
V gene: TRBV10-3
CDR3 protein: CAIRGGGALHGYTF

clone size: once
J gene: TRBJ2-1
V gene: TRBV4-1
CDR3 protein: CASSQAFLGGSYNEQFF

clone size: -
J gene: TRBJ1-5
V gene: TRBV19
CDR3 protein: CASSSDGHSNQPQHF

clone size: once
J gene: TRBJ1-6
V gene: TRBV15
CDR3 protein: CATGDRGSPLHF

clone size: -
J gene: TRBJ1-2
V gene: TRBV6-6
CDR3 protein: CASSEQENYGYTF

clone size: -
J gene: TRBJ1-5
V gene: TRBV18
CDR3 protein: CASSPLGQVNSNQPQHF

clone size: few
J gene: TRBJ1-2
V gene: TRBV13
CDR3 protein: CASSSAGGSFKGYTF

clone size: -
J gene: TRBJ2-4
V gene: TRBV13
CDR3 protein: CASSSRGEKAIQYF

clone size: few
J gene: TRBJ2-7
V gene: TRBV29-1
CDR3 protein: CSVGRSGGYEQYF

clone size: -
J gene: TRBJ2-2
V gene: TRBV6-6
CDR3 protein: CASRPGTTGELFF

clone size: -
J gene: TRBJ2-5
V gene: TRBV7-8
CDR3 protein: CASSFVFQVQETQYF

clone size: -
J gene: TRBJ1-1
V gene: TRBV19
CDR3 protein: CASSIDRTGGSYTEAFF

clone size: few
J gene: TRBJ1-2
V gene: TRBV15
CDR3 protein: CATSRPAAGLWSNYGYTF

clone size: -
J gene: TRBJ2-5
V gene: TRBV2
CDR3 protein: CASSGDTGEAETQYF

clone size: -
J gene: TRBJ2-1
V gene: TRBV11-3
CDR3 protein: CASSLEGTDNEQFF

clone size: -
J gene: TRBJ1-2
V gene: TRBV27
CDR3 protein: CASSLRRQAPGYTF

clone size: -
J gene: TRBJ2-3
V gene: TRBV11-3
CDR3 protein: CASSSGLAGGTDTQYF

clone size: once
J gene: TRBJ1-6
V gene: TRBV7-2
CDR3 protein: CASSDRQGRNSPLHF

clone size: few
J gene: TRBJ2-3
V gene: TRBV5-6
CDR3 protein: CASSFPTSGGADTQYF

clone size: once
J gene: TRBJ2-7
V gene: TRBV27
CDR3 protein: CASSSASLRTGGKQYEQYF

clone size: -
J gene: TRBJ1-2
V gene: TRBV7-9
CDR3 protein: CSSSRSQGWGYTF

clone size: -
J gene: TRBJ2-1
V gene: TRBV27
CDR3 protein: CASTRAGSYNEQFF

clone size: -
J gene: TRBJ1-2
V gene: TRBV7-9
CDR3 protein: CASSPDPGQRGYTF

clone size: -
J gene: TRBJ1-2
V gene: TRBV2
CDR3 protein: CASNGQGANNGYTF

clone size: -
J gene: TRBJ1-2
V gene: TRBV18
CDR3 protein: CASSPLGQDGYTF

clone size: -
J gene: TRBJ2-2
V gene: TRBV6-1
CDR3 protein: CASSVRRGTGELFF

clone size: few
J gene: TRBJ1-6
V gene: TRBV9
CDR3 protein: CASSLRGQVPLHF

clone size: -
J gene: TRBJ1-4
V gene: TRBV6-1
CDR3 protein: CASSGDRENEKLFF

clone size: -
J gene: TRBJ2-1
V gene: TRBV6-4
CDR3 protein: CASSEEDSLPRGSYNEQFF

clone size: -
J gene: TRBJ2-5
V gene: TRBV15
CDR3 protein: CATSLGAAFETQYF

clone size: few
J gene: TRBJ1-1
V gene: TRBV6-6
CDR3 protein: CASSYSIRRSQAFF

clone size: -
J gene: TRBJ2-7
V gene: TRBV19
CDR3 protein: CASSIGEYYEQYF

clone size: -
J gene: TRBJ1-3
V gene: TRBV6-5
CDR3 protein: CASSYTGQAGNTIYF

clone size: -
J gene: TRBJ1-5
V gene: TRBV5-6
CDR3 protein: CASSLEGAQPQHF

clone size: -
J gene: TRBJ2-3
V gene: TRBV19
CDR3 protein: CASSPSGDSFFYTQYF

clone size: few
J gene: TRBJ2-1
V gene: TRBV6-1
CDR3 protein: CASAINRGKYNEQFF

clone size: -
J gene: TRBJ2-7
V gene: TRBV12-5
CDR3 protein: CASGGPGGWEQYF

clone size: -
J gene: TRBJ1-1
V gene: TRBV7-8
CDR3 protein: CASSLAPGDTEAFF

clone size: -
J gene: TRBJ2-3
V gene: TRBV10-1
CDR3 protein: CASAQGGLTDTQYF

clone size: once
J gene: TRBJ1-2
V gene: TRBV5-1
CDR3 protein: CASSLTGPTGGTNYGYTF

clone size: -
J gene: TRBJ2-7
V gene: TRBV2
CDR3 protein: CASSSQGGSFYEQYF

clone size: -
J gene: TRBJ1-1
V gene: TRBV12-5
CDR3 protein: CASGLTANTEAFF